This T cell receptor beta chain is from a study of CD8 T cells in ankylosing spondylitis. Whole-study results and caveats: Previous work reported some of these motif variants in the synovial fluid and blood of reactive arthritis. From matched ankylosing spondylitis synovial fluid, disease-linked clones were reportedly recovered at significantly enriched levels. One TCR beta motif, made up of fewer than 10 highly homologous variants, appeared characteristic of ankylosing spondylitis blood.

This clonotype was seen a few times. What it binds is unknown. V lost 4 bases and J lost 1, with 13 bases in between. This CDR3 spans 15 amino acids. Germline assignment: CDR1 SGHDN and CDR2 FVKESK. Quantitative 5'-RACE with molecular barcodes produced the TCR beta libraries. Each CDR3 protein gets one entry after TCRdb re-called the 5' RACE reads with MiXCR. This table holds fewer than 450,000 distinct CDR3 sequences, roughly 15% found once. Material: blood, either unsorted or a sorted T cell fraction (not recorded which). The receptor comes from a male donor with ankylosing spondylitis. V and J are TRBV14 and TRBJ1-1; no clear D. CDR3 sequence reads: CASSPSWAANTEAFF. CDR3 nucleotide sequence: TGTGCCAGCAGCCCGAGCTGGGCGGCGAACACTGAAGCTTTCTTT. The full variable domain, completed using reference TRBV14 and TRBJ1-1, is EAGVTQFPSHSVIEKGQTVTLRCDPISGHDNLYWYRRVMGKEIKFLLHFVKESKQDESGMPNNRFLAERTGGTYSTLKVQPAELEDSGVYFCASSPSWAANTEAFFGQGTRLTVV.